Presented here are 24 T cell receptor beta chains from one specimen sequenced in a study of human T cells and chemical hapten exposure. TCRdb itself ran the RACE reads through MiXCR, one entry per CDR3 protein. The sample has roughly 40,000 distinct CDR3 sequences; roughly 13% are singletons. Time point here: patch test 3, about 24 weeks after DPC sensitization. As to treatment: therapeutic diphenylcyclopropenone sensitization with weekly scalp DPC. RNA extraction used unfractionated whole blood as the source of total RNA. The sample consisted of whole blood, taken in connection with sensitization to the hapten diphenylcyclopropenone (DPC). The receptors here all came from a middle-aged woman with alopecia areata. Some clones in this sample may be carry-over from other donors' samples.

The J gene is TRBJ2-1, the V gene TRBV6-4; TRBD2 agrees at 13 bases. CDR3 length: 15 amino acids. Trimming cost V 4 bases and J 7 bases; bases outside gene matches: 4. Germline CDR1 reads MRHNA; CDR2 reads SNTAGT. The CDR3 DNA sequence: TGTGCCAGCAGTGGAGGGACTAGCGGGACGAATGAGCAGTTCTTC. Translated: CASSGGTSGTNEQFF.

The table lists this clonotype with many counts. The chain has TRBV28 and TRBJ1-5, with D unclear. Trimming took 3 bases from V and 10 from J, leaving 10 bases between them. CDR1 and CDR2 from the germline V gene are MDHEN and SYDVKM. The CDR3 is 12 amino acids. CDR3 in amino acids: CASSFGQNPQHF. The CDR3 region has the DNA TGTGCCAGCAGTTTCGGCCAAAACCCCCAGCATTTT.

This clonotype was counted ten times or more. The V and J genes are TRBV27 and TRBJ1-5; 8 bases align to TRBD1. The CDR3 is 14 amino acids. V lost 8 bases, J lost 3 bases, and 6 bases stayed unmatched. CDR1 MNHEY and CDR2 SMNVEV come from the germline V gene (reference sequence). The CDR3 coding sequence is TGTGCCAGCCAGAGACAGGGGAACAATCAGCCCCAGCATTTT. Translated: CASQRQGNNQPQHF.

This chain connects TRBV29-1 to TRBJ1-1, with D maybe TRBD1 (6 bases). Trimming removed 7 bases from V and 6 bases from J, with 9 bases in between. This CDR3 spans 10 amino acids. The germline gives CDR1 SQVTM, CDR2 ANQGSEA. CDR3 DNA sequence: TGCAGCGGCGCAGGGGCTGAAGCTTTCTTT. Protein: CSGAGAEAFF.

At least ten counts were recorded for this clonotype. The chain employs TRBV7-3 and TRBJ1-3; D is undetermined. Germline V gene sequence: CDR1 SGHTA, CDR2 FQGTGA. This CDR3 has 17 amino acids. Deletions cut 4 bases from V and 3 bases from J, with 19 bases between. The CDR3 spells CASSSTSAGSDGNTIYF. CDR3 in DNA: TGTGCCAGCAGCTCCACCTCGGCGGGCAGTGATGGAAACACCATATATTTT.

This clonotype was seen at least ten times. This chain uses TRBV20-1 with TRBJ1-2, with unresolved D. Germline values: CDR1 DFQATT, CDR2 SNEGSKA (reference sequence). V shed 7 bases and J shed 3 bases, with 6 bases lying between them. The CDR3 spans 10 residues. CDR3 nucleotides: TGCAGTGTCCGGGACTATGGCTACACCTTC. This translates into CSVRDYGYTF.

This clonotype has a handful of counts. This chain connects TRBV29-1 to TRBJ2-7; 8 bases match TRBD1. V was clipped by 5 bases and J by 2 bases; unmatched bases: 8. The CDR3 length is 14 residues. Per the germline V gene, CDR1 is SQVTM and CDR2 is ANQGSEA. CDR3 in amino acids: CSVRGQDGPYEQYF. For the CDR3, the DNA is TGCAGCGTTCGGGGACAGGACGGTCCCTACGAGCAGTACTTC.

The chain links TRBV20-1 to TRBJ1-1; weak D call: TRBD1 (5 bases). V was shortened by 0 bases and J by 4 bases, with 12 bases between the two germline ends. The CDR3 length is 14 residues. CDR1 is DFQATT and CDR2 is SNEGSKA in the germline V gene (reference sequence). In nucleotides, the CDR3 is TGCAGTGCTAGAGATCCGACAGACTTCACTGAAGCTTTCTTT. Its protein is CSARDPTDFTEAFF.

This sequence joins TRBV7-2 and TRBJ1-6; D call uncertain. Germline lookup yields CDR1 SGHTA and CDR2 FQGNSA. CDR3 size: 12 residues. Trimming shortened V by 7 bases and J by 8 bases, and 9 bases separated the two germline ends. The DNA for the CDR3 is TGTGCCAGCACCGACCCATATTCACCCCTCCACTTT. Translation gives CASTDPYSPLHF.

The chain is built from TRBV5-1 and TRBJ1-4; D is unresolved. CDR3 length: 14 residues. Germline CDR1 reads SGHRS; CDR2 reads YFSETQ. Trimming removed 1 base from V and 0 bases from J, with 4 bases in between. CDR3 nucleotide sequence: TGCGCCAGCAGCTTGTCTGCAACTAATGAAAAACTGTTTTTT. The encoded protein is CASSLSATNEKLFF.

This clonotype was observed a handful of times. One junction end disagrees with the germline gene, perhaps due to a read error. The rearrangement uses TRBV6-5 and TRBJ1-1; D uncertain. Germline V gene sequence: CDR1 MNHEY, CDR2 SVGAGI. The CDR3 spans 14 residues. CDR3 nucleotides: TGTGCCAGCAGACCTCGGTTATTGAATACTGAAGCTTTCTTT. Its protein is CASRPRLLNTEAFF.

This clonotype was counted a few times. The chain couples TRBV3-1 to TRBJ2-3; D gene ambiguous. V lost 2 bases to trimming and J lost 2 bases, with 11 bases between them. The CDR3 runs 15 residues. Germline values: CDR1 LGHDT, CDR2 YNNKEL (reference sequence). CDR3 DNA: TGTGCCAGCAGCCAATTCGGGTCTTACACAGATACGCAGTATTTT. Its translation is CASSQFGSYTDTQYF.

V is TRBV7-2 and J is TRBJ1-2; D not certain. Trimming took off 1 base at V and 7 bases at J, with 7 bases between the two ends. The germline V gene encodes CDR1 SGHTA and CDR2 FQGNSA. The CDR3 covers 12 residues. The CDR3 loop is CASSLEDRGYTF. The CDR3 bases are TGTGCCAGCAGCTTAGAAGACCGTGGCTACACCTTC.

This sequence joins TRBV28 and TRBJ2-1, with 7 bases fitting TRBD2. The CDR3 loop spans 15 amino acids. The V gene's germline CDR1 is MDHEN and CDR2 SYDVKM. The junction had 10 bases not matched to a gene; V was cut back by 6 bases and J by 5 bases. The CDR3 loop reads CASSSGGTGHNEQFF. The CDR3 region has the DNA TGTGCCAGCAGCTCCGGGGGGACGGGGCACAATGAGCAGTTCTTC.

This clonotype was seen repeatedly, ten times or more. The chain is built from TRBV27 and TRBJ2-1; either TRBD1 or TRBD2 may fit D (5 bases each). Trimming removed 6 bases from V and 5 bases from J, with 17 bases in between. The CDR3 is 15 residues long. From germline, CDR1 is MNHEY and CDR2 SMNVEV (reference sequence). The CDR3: CASRPGGTIDNEQFF. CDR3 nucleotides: TGTGCCAGCAGGCCAGGTGGGACGATCGACAATGAGCAGTTCTTC.

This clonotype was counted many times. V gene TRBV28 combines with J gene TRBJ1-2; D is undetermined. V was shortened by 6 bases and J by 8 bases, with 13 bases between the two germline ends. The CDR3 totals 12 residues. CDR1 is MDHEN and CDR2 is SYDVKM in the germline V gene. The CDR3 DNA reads TGTGCCAGCAGCCCCCCAATGGCCGGCTACACCTTC. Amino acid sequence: CASSPPMAGYTF.

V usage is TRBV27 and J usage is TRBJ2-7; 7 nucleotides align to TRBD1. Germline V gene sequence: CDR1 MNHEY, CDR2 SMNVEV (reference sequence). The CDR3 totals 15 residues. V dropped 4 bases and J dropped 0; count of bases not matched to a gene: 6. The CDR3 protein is CASSSGQLSSYEQYF. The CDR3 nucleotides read TGTGCCAGCAGTTCGGGACAGCTCAGCTCCTACGAGCAGTACTTC.

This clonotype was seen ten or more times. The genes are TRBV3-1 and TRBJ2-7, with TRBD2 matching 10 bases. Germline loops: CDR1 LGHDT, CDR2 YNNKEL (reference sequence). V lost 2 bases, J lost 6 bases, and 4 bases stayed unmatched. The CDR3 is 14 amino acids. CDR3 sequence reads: CASSQLLAGAEQYF. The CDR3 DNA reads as TGTGCCAGCAGCCAATTGCTAGCGGGAGCCGAGCAGTACTTC.

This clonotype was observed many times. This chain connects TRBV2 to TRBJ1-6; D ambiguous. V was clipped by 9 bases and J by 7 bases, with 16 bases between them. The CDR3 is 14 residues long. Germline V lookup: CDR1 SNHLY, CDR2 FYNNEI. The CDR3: CASEIPRTNSPLHF. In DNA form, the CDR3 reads TGTGCCAGTGAGATACCCCGGACCAATTCACCCCTCCACTTT.

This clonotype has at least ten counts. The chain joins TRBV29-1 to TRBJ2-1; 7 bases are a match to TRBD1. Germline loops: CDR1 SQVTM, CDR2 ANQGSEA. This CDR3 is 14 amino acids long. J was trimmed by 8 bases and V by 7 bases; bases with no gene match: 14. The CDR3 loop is CSAGSRAGGDEQFF. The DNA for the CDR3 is TGCAGCGCCGGTAGTAGGGCAGGGGGTGATGAGCAGTTCTTC.

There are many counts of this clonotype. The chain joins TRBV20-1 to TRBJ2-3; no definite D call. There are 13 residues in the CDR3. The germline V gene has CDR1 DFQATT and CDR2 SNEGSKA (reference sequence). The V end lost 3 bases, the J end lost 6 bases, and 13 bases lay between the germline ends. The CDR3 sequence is CSASSTPADTQYF. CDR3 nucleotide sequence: TGCAGTGCTAGCTCCACCCCCGCCGATACGCAGTATTTT.

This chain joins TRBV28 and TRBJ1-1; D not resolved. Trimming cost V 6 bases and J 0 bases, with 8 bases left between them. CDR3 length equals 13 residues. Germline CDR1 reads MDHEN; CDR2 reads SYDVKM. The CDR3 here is CASSKTLNTEAFF. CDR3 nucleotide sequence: TGTGCCAGCAGCAAGACATTGAACACTGAAGCTTTCTTT.

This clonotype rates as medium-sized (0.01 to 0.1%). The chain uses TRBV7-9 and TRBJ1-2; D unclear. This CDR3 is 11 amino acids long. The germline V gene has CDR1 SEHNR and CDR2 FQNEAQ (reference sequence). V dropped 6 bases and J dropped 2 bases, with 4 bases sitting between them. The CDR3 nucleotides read TGTGCCAGCAGTTCCAACTATGGCTACACCTTC. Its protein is CASSSNYGYTF.

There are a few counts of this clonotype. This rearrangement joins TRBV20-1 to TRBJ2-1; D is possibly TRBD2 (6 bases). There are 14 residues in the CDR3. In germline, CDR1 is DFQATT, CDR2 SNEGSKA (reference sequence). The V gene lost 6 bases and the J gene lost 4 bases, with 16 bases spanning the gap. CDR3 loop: CSACLAGPYNEQFF. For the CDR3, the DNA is TGCAGTGCCTGTCTGGCGGGACCATACAATGAGCAGTTCTTC.